This TCR beta chain is drawn from a study of blood T cell repertoires in COVID-19. At the level of the study: The samples span acute and convalescent COVID-19 from the United States, Italy and Spain. T cells, B-cell-depleted T cells, or PBMCs supplied cDNA or gDNA.

This clone was detected only once. Under the authors' procedure: Estimated nucleated cell counts came from reference gene primer amplification. Data came from immunoSEQ multiplex PCR; TCRdb stores just in-frame clones and leaves some out. That table supplies the V and J calls and clone size; D and trimming were determined from the DNA. The table records under 85,000 clones, roughly nine tenths of them present only once. V was trimmed by 0 bases and J by 3 bases, leaving 16 bases between them. Germline V gives CDR1 SGHRS, CDR2 YFSETQ. The CDR3 runs 16 residues. J is TRBJ2-7 and V is TRBV5-1, with D perhaps TRBD2 (6 bases). This sequence was found in a woman older than 75 with active or convalescent COVID-19. The specimen was peripheral blood. The CDR3 coding sequence is TGCGCCAGCAGCTTGGCCAAAGGGACTTTTTACTACGAGCAGTACTTC. Translated: CASSLAKGTFYYEQYF.